The 20 T cell receptor beta chains in this list originate from one sample, sequenced in a study of cytomegalovirus exposure and HLA in healthy donors. Use of 60 Vbeta and 13 Jbeta primers characterized the PCR. Here immunoSEQ multiplex PCR was the method, and the copy in TCRdb shows in-frame clones only, minus some. In the table there are about 140,000 clones, about 66% of which are singletons. The source material was PBMCs. The receptors derive from a male donor in good health and CMV-seronegative.

The CDR3 loop reads CASSMQNRAGSETQYF. Here the CDR3 DNA reads TGTGCCAGTAGTATGCAAAACAGGGCAGGATCAGAGACCCAGTACTTC. The chain couples TRBV19 to TRBJ2-5; tentatively, D is TRBD1 (6 bases). In germline, CDR1 is LNHDA, CDR2 SQIVND (reference sequence). This CDR3 is 16 amino acids long. V lost 3 bases, J lost 4 bases, and 18 bases lay in between.

This clone was seen once. The chain couples TRBV10-3 to TRBJ1-5; 10 positions agree with TRBD1. CDR3 size: 14 residues. Germline V gene sequence: CDR1 ENHRY, CDR2 SYGVKD. V gave up 3 bases and J gave up 9 bases; unmatched junction bases: 5. CDR3 sequence: CAISEGTGALPQHF. In DNA form, the CDR3 reads TGTGCCATCAGTGAAGGGACAGGGGCGCTGCCCCAGCATTTT.

The chain links TRBV6-5 to TRBJ1-4; the D gene is possibly TRBD1 (5 bases). The CDR3 is 15 residues long. The V and J ends lost 6 bases and 0 bases respectively, with 11 bases between them. The germline V gene encodes CDR1 MNHEY and CDR2 SVGAGI. The CDR3 nucleotides are TGTGCCAGCAGACACCCCAGGGCAACTAATGAAAAACTGTTTTTT. Its protein product is CASRHPRATNEKLFF.

The CDR3 region has the DNA TGTGCCAGCAGCCAAGGCCTGGGGCTTGGGCAGTTCTTC. Translation gives CASSQGLGLGQFF. The chain combines TRBV14 with TRBJ2-1; D possibly corresponds to TRBD1 (5 bases). V gave up 1 base and J gave up 12 bases, with 13 bases separating them. The CDR3 spans 13 residues. Germline V gives CDR1 SGHDN, CDR2 FVKESK. The full variable domain, its missing parts supplied by reference TRBV14 and TRBJ2-1, is EAGVTQFPSHSVIEKGQTVTLRCDPISGHDNLYWYRRVMGKEIKFLLHFVKESKQDESGMPNNRFLAERTGGTYSTLKVQPAELEDSGVYFCASSQGLGLGQFFGPGTRLTVL.

This clone turned up a few times. V and J are TRBV5-1 and TRBJ1-1; 7 nucleotides align to TRBD1. The CDR3 totals 15 residues. Trimming cost V 0 bases and J 9 bases; bases outside gene matches: 11. The germline V gene encodes CDR1 SGHRS and CDR2 YFSETQ. This chain's CDR3 is CASSLGMTGSRKAFF. DNA for the CDR3: TGCGCCAGCAGCTTGGGGATGACAGGGTCCCGGAAAGCTTTCTTT. The complete variable domain, with remaining parts taken from reference TRBV5-1 and TRBJ1-1, reads KAGVTQTPRYLIKTRGQQVTLSCSPISGHRSVSWYQQTPGQGLQFLFEYFSETQRNKGNFPGRFSGRQFSNSRSEMNVSTLELGDSALYLCASSLGMTGSRKAFFGQGTRLTVV.

This rearrangement joins TRBV18 to TRBJ1-4, with 8 bases lining up with TRBD1. CDR3 length: 14 amino acids. Germline V gene lookup returns CDR1 KGHSH and CDR2 LQKENI. V lost 4 bases to trimming and J lost 3 bases; unmatched junction nucleotides: 1. The CDR3 DNA reads as TGTGCCAGCTCACTGGACAGGGCTAATGAAAAACTGTTTTTT. Encoded protein: CASSLDRANEKLFF.

V gene TRBV7-8 combines with J gene TRBJ2-5; 8 bases fit TRBD1. Germline V gene sequence: CDR1 SGHVS, CDR2 FQNEAQ. The trim removed 1 base at V and 2 bases at J, leaving 21 bases unmatched. The CDR3 length is 21 residues. The CDR3, as DNA: TGTGCCAGCAGCTTAGGGTCGAGGAACAGGACAGGGTACCATTGGCAAGAGACCCAGTACTTC. Amino acid sequence: CASSLGSRNRTGYHWQETQYF.

This clone was detected a few times. The chain combines TRBV18 with TRBJ1-1, with D possibly being TRBD1 (5 bases). Trimming took 3 bases from V and 4 from J, leaving 12 bases between them. Germline loops: CDR1 KGHSH, CDR2 LQKENI. The CDR3 has 14 amino acids. This CDR3 reads CASSPERGGTEAFF. The DNA of the CDR3 is TGTGCCAGCTCACCCGAGAGGGGAGGCACTGAAGCTTTCTTT.

The J gene is TRBJ1-3, the V gene TRBV5-1, with D uncertain. Germline CDR1 SGHRS, CDR2 YFSETQ. The CDR3 runs 14 residues. The ends were cut back, 1 base at V and 0 bases at J, with 5 bases in the middle. The CDR3 nucleotides are TGCGCCAGCAGCTTGCACGGCTCTGGAAACACCATATATTTT. Its protein is CASSLHGSGNTIYF.

This clone turned up a few times. V is TRBV28 and J is TRBJ1-4; TRBD1 might be the D (6 bases). There are 14 residues in the CDR3. Germline loops: CDR1 MDHEN, CDR2 SYDVKM. V was pared by 3 bases and J by 8 bases, with 13 bases between. The CDR3 region is CASSFRRQAEKLFF. CDR3 bases: TGTGCCAGCAGTTTTCGGAGACAGGCGGAAAAACTGTTTTTT.

The sample holds a few counts of this clone. The chain links TRBV5-4 to TRBJ2-7, with 9 bases matching TRBD1. CDR1 is SGHNT and CDR2 is YYREEE in the germline V gene (reference sequence). CDR3 length: 13 amino acids. The junction had 4 bases not matched to a gene; V was cut back by 4 bases and J by 5 bases. DNA for the CDR3: TGTGCCAGCAGCGCGTGGACAGGGGACGAGCAGTACTTC. It yields the protein CASSAWTGDEQYF.

This clone was seen a few times. The chain is built from TRBV19 and TRBJ2-5; 7 bases are shared with TRBD2. The V and J ends lost 3 bases and 5 bases, in that order; junction bases with no gene match: 6. CDR1 LNHDA and CDR2 SQIVND come from the germline V gene (reference sequence). This CDR3 comprises 14 residues. The CDR3 loop is CASSIGRGAETQYF. CDR3 DNA: TGTGCCAGTAGTATTGGGAGGGGTGCGGAGACCCAGTACTTC.

This chain uses TRBV7-9 with TRBJ1-4; tentative D call: TRBD1 (5 bases). V was shortened by 5 bases and J by 8 bases, with 18 bases between the two germline ends. The CDR3 consists of 15 residues. Per germline, CDR1 SEHNR and CDR2 FQNEAQ (reference sequence). The CDR3: CASSGGGELWEKLFF. The CDR3, as DNA: TGTGCCAGCAGCGGCGGAGGGGAGTTATGGGAAAAACTGTTTTTT.

The V call is TRBV19, the J call TRBJ2-6, with TRBD1 identical over 9 bases. CDR3 length equals 19 residues. The V segment lost 6 bases and the J segment 0 bases; nucleotides outside the gene matches: 12. Germline V lookup: CDR1 LNHDA, CDR2 SQIVND (reference sequence). Here the CDR3 DNA reads TGTGCCAGTAGCGCCTTCCCGGGACAGGGTTACTCTGGGGCCAACGTCCTGACTTTC. Amino acid sequence: CASSAFPGQGYSGANVLTF.

This clone was counted only a few times. This chain joins TRBV5-1 and TRBJ2-6, with 7 bases matching TRBD2. This CDR3 region has 18 residues. The V segment lost 3 bases and the J segment 0 bases; nucleotides outside the gene matches: 9. CDR1 and CDR2 from the germline V gene are SGHRS and YFSETQ. The CDR3 loop is CASSSPLAVFSGANVLTF. CDR3 coding DNA: TGCGCCAGCAGCTCTCCGCTAGCGGTCTTCTCTGGGGCCAACGTCCTGACTTTC. Full variable domain (outside the CDR3, taken from reference TRBV5-1 and TRBJ2-6): KAGVTQTPRYLIKTRGQQVTLSCSPISGHRSVSWYQQTPGQGLQFLFEYFSETQRNKGNFPGRFSGRQFSNSRSEMNVSTLELGDSALYLCASSSPLAVFSGANVLTFGAGSRLTVL.

This clone was seen only a few times. CDR3 nucleotide sequence: TGTGCCAGCAGCCGGGACAGGGAAGAGACCCAGTACTTC. Translating it yields CASSRDREETQYF. V usage is TRBV6-1 and J usage is TRBJ2-5; TRBD1 aligns across 9 bases. V shed 6 bases and J 3 bases; nucleotides not matched to a gene: 2. This CDR3 is built from 13 residues. CDR1 is MNHNS and CDR2 is SASEGT in the germline V gene.

The chain employs TRBV10-2 and TRBJ1-1; TRBD1 is a possible D gene (5 bases). The germline V and J ends were trimmed by 8 bases and 3 bases, with 22 bases remaining between them. CDR3 size: 16 residues. Per germline, CDR1 WSHSY and CDR2 SAAADI. The DNA of the CDR3 is TGCGCCAGCTTCCCCACCGGGGGAATGGTGGACACTGAAGCTTTCTTT. It is translated as CASFPTGGMVDTEAFF.

This clone was picked up one time. V and J are TRBV5-6 and TRBJ1-5, with a tentative D call TRBD1 (5 bases). Germline loops: CDR1 SGHDT, CDR2 YYEEEE. Trimming removed 4 bases from V and 6 bases from J, with 17 bases in between. This CDR3 contains 15 residues. The CDR3 spells CASSQAGGAAQPQHF. The CDR3 DNA sequence: TGTGCCAGCAGCCAGGCGGGAGGGGCGGCTCAGCCCCAGCATTTT.

V usage is TRBV7-9 and J usage is TRBJ1-2; D unresolved. Germline loops: CDR1 SEHNR, CDR2 FQNEAQ (reference sequence). Trimming removed 2 bases at V and 1 base at J, with 5 bases between. The CDR3 loop spans 13 amino acids. Here the CDR3 reads CASSLNSNYGYTF. CDR3 DNA sequence: TGTGCCAGCAGCTTAAACAGTAACTATGGCTACACCTTC.

V gene TRBV5-6 combines with J gene TRBJ1-3; TRBD1 is a possible D gene (6 bases). Trimming cost V 3 bases and J 4 bases, with 14 bases left between them. There are 15 residues in the CDR3. Looked up from germline, CDR1 is SGHDT and CDR2 is YYEEEE. CDR3 DNA: TGTGCCAGCAGCTGGGACAAGTATGGGGGAAACACCATATATTTT. Translated: CASSWDKYGGNTIYF.